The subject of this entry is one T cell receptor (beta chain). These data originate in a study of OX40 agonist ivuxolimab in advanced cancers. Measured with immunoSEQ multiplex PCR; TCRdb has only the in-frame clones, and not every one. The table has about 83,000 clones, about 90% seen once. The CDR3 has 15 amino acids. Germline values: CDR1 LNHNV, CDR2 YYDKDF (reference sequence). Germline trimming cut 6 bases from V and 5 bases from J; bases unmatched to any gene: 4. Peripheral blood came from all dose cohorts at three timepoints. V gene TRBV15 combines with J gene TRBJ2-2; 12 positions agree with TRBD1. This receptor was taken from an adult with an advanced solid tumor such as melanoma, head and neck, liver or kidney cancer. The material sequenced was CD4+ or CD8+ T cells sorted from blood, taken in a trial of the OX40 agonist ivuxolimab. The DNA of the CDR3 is TGTGCCACCAGTTGGGACAGGGGGCCGACCGGGGAGCTGTTTTTT. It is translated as CATSWDRGPTGELFF. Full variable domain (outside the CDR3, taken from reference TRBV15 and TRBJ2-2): DAMVIQNPRYQVTQFGKPVTLSCSQTLNHNVMYWYQQKSSQAPKLLFHYYDKDFNNEADTPDNFQSRRPNTSFCFLDIRSPGLGDTAMYLCATSWDRGPTGELFFGEGSRLTVL.